A single sample is the source of the 32 T cell receptor beta chains below, sequenced in a study of blood T cell repertoires in COVID-19. Clones were read by immunoSEQ multiplex PCR, and TCRdb kept only the in-frame ones, dropping some. The sample consists of around 93,000 clones, about 87% of them appearing once. Sequencing input: peripheral blood. These receptors were taken from a human donor in a cohort sampled during active COVID-19.

V gene TRBV6-2 or TRBV6-3 combines with J gene TRBJ1-5, with TRBD1 identical over 9 bases. Germline values: CDR1 MNHEY, CDR2 SVGEGT. This CDR3 is 15 amino acids long. Trimming cost V 2 bases and J 6 bases; bases outside gene matches: 5. The CDR3 DNA reads as TGTGCCAGCAGTTACAGAAACAGGGGGCTTCAGCCCCAGCATTTT. Its translation is CASSYRNRGLQPQHF.

The chain links TRBV21-1 to TRBJ1-1. TRBV21-1 constitutes a pseudogene. This CDR3 region has 15 residues. CDR3 DNA: TGTGCCAGCAGCAAAGCTTCGATGGGGAGCACTGAAGCTTTCTTT. This sequence encodes CASSKASMGSTEAFF.

The rearrangement uses TRBV6-2 or TRBV6-3 and TRBJ2-1; TRBD2 might be the D (6 bases). With 5 bases removed from V and 0 bases from J, the gap between germline ends came to 14 bases. Per germline, CDR1 MNHEY and CDR2 SVGEGT. This CDR3 contains 16 residues. In DNA form, the CDR3 reads TGTGCCAGCAGTGGGTTTAACGGGAGCTCCTACAATGAGCAGTTCTTC. Residues: CASSGFNGSSYNEQFF.

The genes are TRBV4-2 and TRBJ1-2; no clear D gene. With 0 bases removed from V and 5 bases from J, the gap between germline ends came to 13 bases. Germline values: CDR1 LGHNA, CDR2 YNFKEQ. CDR3 size: 15 residues. The DNA of the CDR3 is TGTGCCAGCAGCCAAGAACGGGGTCAAGAGTATGGCTACACCTTC. It codes for CASSQERGQEYGYTF.

The rearrangement uses TRBV29-1 and TRBJ2-1, with D possibly matching TRBD2 (6 bases). The CDR3 totals 13 residues. Trimming stripped 6 bases from V and 2 bases from J, with 11 bases between. CDR1 is SQVTM, CDR2 ANQGSEA, per germline. In DNA, the CDR3 is TGCAGCGTCAGACTAGTGGCCTACAATGAGCAGTTCTTC. Translating it yields CSVRLVAYNEQFF.

The chain uses TRBV5-4 and TRBJ2-1; 12 positions agree with TRBD2. The junction had 9 bases not matched to a gene; V was cut back by 4 bases and J by 7 bases. Germline V gene sequence: CDR1 SGHNT, CDR2 YYREEE (reference sequence). This CDR3 is built from 16 residues. The CDR3 DNA sequence: TGTGCCAGCAGCCCAATTACGACTAGCGGGAGAAATGAGCAGTTCTTC. Translated: CASSPITTSGRNEQFF.

The gene calls are TRBV7-9 and TRBJ2-2; possibly TRBD1 for D (6 bases). V was trimmed by 6 bases and J by 5 bases, leaving 10 bases between them. This CDR3 is built from 13 residues. Germline CDR1 SEHNR, CDR2 FQNEAQ (reference sequence). The CDR3 protein is CASRNQGTGELFF. The DNA for the CDR3 is TGTGCCAGCAGAAACCAGGGGACCGGGGAGCTGTTTTTT. The variable domain in full, completed from reference TRBV7-9 and TRBJ2-2, reads DTGVSQNPRHKITKRGQNVTFRCDPISEHNRLYWYRQTLGQGPEFLTYFQNEAQLEKSRLLSDRFSAERPKGSFSTLEIQRTEQGDSAMYLCASRNQGTGELFFGEGSRLTVL.

The rearrangement uses TRBV5-4 and TRBJ2-1; maybe TRBD1 (5 bases). CDR1 is SGHNT and CDR2 is YYREEE in the germline V gene (reference sequence). V gave up 0 bases and J gave up 3 bases, with 10 bases separating them. The CDR3 contains 15 residues. The CDR3 DNA reads TGTGCCAGCAGCTTGGACAGGCCCCTCTACAATGAGCAGTTCTTC. This translates into CASSLDRPLYNEQFF.

The chain recombines TRBV20-1 with TRBJ2-7; 7 bases are a match to TRBD2. This CDR3 contains 14 residues. The junction had 5 bases not matched to a gene; V was cut back by 3 bases and J by 0 bases. Germline assignment: CDR1 DFQATT and CDR2 SNEGSKA (reference sequence). The CDR3 reads CSASIQRGSYEQYF. The CDR3 DNA is TGCAGTGCTAGTATTCAGCGGGGCTCCTACGAGCAGTACTTC.

As DNA, the CDR3 is TGCGCCAGCAGCCTTGGACAGGGCGGGGAGACCCAGTACTTC. This gives the protein CASSLGQGGETQYF. The gene calls are TRBV5-1 and TRBJ2-5, with 8 bases identical to TRBD1. This CDR3 has 14 residues. Trimming took 4 bases from V and 5 from J; bases not matched to a gene: 7. CDR1 is SGHRS and CDR2 is YFSETQ in the germline V gene.

The V and J genes are TRBV2 and TRBJ2-3; D perhaps matches TRBD2 (5 bases). Germline V gene sequence: CDR1 SNHLY, CDR2 FYNNEI. The CDR3 contains 13 residues. Trimming took off 2 bases at V and 5 bases at J, with 8 bases between the two ends. DNA of the CDR3: TGTGCCAGCAGTGAATCTCGGGGAGATACGCAGTATTTT. Its protein product is CASSESRGDTQYF.

The rearrangement links TRBV3-1 (or the pseudogene TRBV3-2) to TRBJ1-2, with D unclear. Between the trimmed V and J ends, which lost 1 base and 4 bases, there was a span of 4 bases. Germline CDR1 reads LGHDT; CDR2 reads YNNKEL (reference sequence). CDR3 length: 12 residues. The CDR3 DNA follows: TGTGCCAGCAGCCAAGGAGGCTATGGCTACACCTTC. This gives the protein CASSQGGYGYTF.

This chain uses TRBV7-3 with TRBJ2-1, with D perhaps matching TRBD2 (6 bases). Trimming shortened V by 5 bases and J by 1 base, and 12 bases separated the two germline ends. CDR1 is SGHTA, CDR2 FQGTGA, per germline. The CDR3 has 15 residues. This CDR3 reads CASSPRAGSYNEQFF. CDR3 coding DNA: TGTGCCAGCAGCCCCCGAGCGGGTTCCTACAATGAGCAGTTCTTC.

V and J are TRBV27 and TRBJ1-1; a possible D gene is TRBD1 (6 bases). From germline, CDR1 is MNHEY and CDR2 SMNVEV (reference sequence). The V and J ends lost 5 bases and 1 base respectively, with 17 bases between them. This CDR3 comprises 16 residues. CDR3 nucleotides: TGTGCCAGCAGTCCGACTCAGGGACATCCGAACACTGAAGCTTTCTTT. Encoded protein: CASSPTQGHPNTEAFF.

The gene calls are TRBV6-5 and TRBJ1-2; no clear D. The germline V gene encodes CDR1 MNHEY and CDR2 SVGAGI. The CDR3 loop spans 14 amino acids. The V and J ends lost 8 bases and 2 bases respectively, with 15 bases between them. The DNA for the CDR3 is TGTGCCAGCGGCCAGGCCCCACTCAACTATGGCTACACCTTC. Translated: CASGQAPLNYGYTF.

The rearrangement uses TRBV28 and TRBJ2-1, with a weak D call TRBD1 (6 bases). CDR3 length: 15 residues. Germline values: CDR1 MDHEN, CDR2 SYDVKM. Trimming stripped 7 bases from V and 8 bases from J, with 21 bases between. CDR3 DNA: TGTGCCAGCACCACTCTGGGGGCGGAGACGGATGAGCAGTTCTTC. This translates into CASTTLGAETDEQFF. Based on the CDR3 plus reference TRBV28 and TRBJ2-1, the full variable domain is DVKVTQSSRYLVKRTGEKVFLECVQDMDHENMFWYRQDPGLGLRLIYFSYDVKMKEKGDIPEGYSVSREKKERFSLILESASTNQTSMYLCASTTLGAETDEQFFGPGTRLTVL.

The chain has TRBV7-2 and TRBJ1-2, with 9 bases fitting TRBD1. Looked up from germline, CDR1 is SGHTA and CDR2 is FQGNSA. The V segment lost 3 bases and the J segment 4 bases; nucleotides outside the gene matches: 9. The CDR3 contains 16 residues. The CDR3 protein is CASSLDFRDRAYGYTF. CDR3 coding DNA: TGTGCCAGCAGCTTGGACTTCCGGGACAGGGCCTATGGCTACACCTTC.

This clone was observed once. The CDR3, as DNA: TGTGCCAGCAGCCAAGGTTTCGGGGGAGGCACAGATACGCAGTATTTT. Protein product: CASSQGFGGGTDTQYF. This sequence joins TRBV3-1 (or the pseudogene TRBV3-2) and TRBJ2-3; D is possibly TRBD2 (6 bases). V lost 1 base and J lost 1, with 12 bases in between. The germline CDR1 and CDR2 sequences are LGHDT and YNNKEL (reference sequence). The CDR3 runs 16 residues.

This chain joins TRBV7-9 and TRBJ2-1; 10 nucleotides match TRBD2. Germline assignment: CDR1 SEHNR and CDR2 FQNEAQ (reference sequence). The junction had 9 bases not matched to a gene; V was cut back by 7 bases and J by 6 bases. The CDR3 length is 15 residues. CDR3 DNA sequence: TGTGCCAGCACCGTTACTAGCGGGATCCCCAATGAGCAGTTCTTC. The encoded protein is CASTVTSGIPNEQFF. Looking up the rest from reference TRBV7-9 and TRBJ2-1 gives the full variable domain: DTGVSQNPRHKITKRGQNVTFRCDPISEHNRLYWYRQTLGQGPEFLTYFQNEAQLEKSRLLSDRFSAERPKGSFSTLEIQRTEQGDSAMYLCASTVTSGIPNEQFFGPGTRLTVL.

In its sample, this clone was seen once. The chain carries TRBV6-6 and TRBJ2-2; 9 positions agree with TRBD1. CDR1 is MNHNY, CDR2 SVGAGI, per germline (reference sequence). The CDR3 runs 17 residues. Unmatched junction bases numbered 8, after V lost 5 bases and J lost 1 base. The CDR3: CASSRYRQGGNTGELFF. For the CDR3, the DNA is TGTGCCAGCAGTCGTTACCGACAGGGGGGGAACACCGGGGAGCTGTTTTTT.

The chain joins TRBV5-1 to TRBJ1-1; D gene ambiguous. Germline lookup yields CDR1 SGHRS and CDR2 YFSETQ. CDR3 size: 13 residues. V dropped 6 bases and J dropped 0 bases, with 9 bases sitting between them. The CDR3 here is CASNTEMNTEAFF. CDR3 DNA: TGCGCCAGCAATACAGAGATGAACACTGAAGCTTTCTTT.

The chain carries TRBV6-4 and TRBJ2-1; 7 bases match TRBD1. V shed 4 bases and J 2 bases; nucleotides not matched to a gene: 5. The CDR3 extends over 15 amino acids. Germline lookup yields CDR1 MRHNA and CDR2 SNTAGT. The CDR3 DNA reads as TGTGCCAGCAGTGTAGGGCAGGGGGCCTACAATGAGCAGTTCTTC. This sequence encodes CASSVGQGAYNEQFF.

The chain links TRBV11-1 to TRBJ2-1, with 8 bases that match TRBD1. There are 15 residues in the CDR3. V trimming: 10 bases; J trimming: 4 bases; junction bases outside the gene matches: 12. Germline CDR1 and CDR2: SGHAT and FQDESV (reference sequence). The CDR3 loop reads CATHDGQGLYNEQFF. The CDR3 bases are TGTGCCACGCACGACGGACAGGGCCTTTACAATGAGCAGTTCTTC.

This rearrangement joins TRBV29-1 to TRBJ1-2; TRBD1 matches at 9 bases. This CDR3 spans 14 amino acids. CDR1 and CDR2 from the germline V gene are SQVTM and ANQGSEA. V trimming: 3 bases; J trimming: 4 bases; junction bases outside the gene matches: 6. The CDR3, as DNA: TGCAGCGTTGAGGAGGGACAGGGAAGCTATGGCTACACCTTC. Protein product: CSVEEGQGSYGYTF. Full variable domain (missing parts from reference TRBV29-1 and TRBJ1-2): SAVISQKPSRDICQRGTSLTIQCQVDSQVTMMFWYRQQPGQSLTLIATANQGSEATYESGFVIDKFPISRPNLTFSTLTVSNMSPEDSSIYLCSVEEGQGSYGYTFGSGTRLTVV.

V is TRBV4-1 and J is TRBJ1-2; possibly TRBD1 for D (6 bases). Germline loops: CDR1 MGHRA, CDR2 YSYEKL. The CDR3 totals 14 residues. The V gene lost 2 bases and the J gene lost 4 bases, with 11 bases spanning the gap. CDR3 residues: CASSQPTGIYGYTF. Written as DNA, the CDR3 is TGCGCCAGCAGCCAACCGACAGGAATCTATGGCTACACCTTC.

The chain links TRBV7-3 to TRBJ1-1, with D possibly matching TRBD1 (5 bases). The V end was cut by 6 bases, the J end by 2 bases, with 7 bases between. This CDR3 spans 12 amino acids. From germline, CDR1 is SGHTA and CDR2 FQGTGA. CDR3 coding DNA: TGTGCCAGCAGTCAGGGTAACACTGAAGCTTTCTTT. It encodes CASSQGNTEAFF.

The sample holds a few counts of this clone. This chain connects TRBV9 to TRBJ1-2; 11 bases line up with TRBD1. The germline V gene encodes CDR1 SGDLS and CDR2 YYNGEE. With V trimmed by 4 bases and J by 4 bases, 3 bases remained unmatched. This CDR3 region has 14 residues. CDR3 in amino acids: CASSPGQGAYGYTF. Here the CDR3 DNA reads TGTGCCAGCAGCCCCGGACAGGGGGCCTATGGCTACACCTTC. The full variable domain, with the rest looked up from reference TRBV9 and TRBJ1-2, is DSGVTQTPKHLITATGQRVTLRCSPRSGDLSVYWYQQSLDQGLQFLIQYYNGEERAKGNILERFSAQQFPDLHSELNLSSLELGDSALYFCASSPGQGAYGYTFGSGTRLTVV.

This chain uses TRBV7-9 with TRBJ2-1; 8 bases match TRBD1. Trimming took 10 bases from V and 10 from J; bases not matched to a gene: 15. The CDR3 extends over 14 amino acids. CDR1 SEHNR and CDR2 FQNEAQ come from the germline V gene (reference sequence). The CDR3 sequence is CATPRGQGLEEQFF. For the CDR3, the DNA is TGTGCCACCCCACGTGGACAGGGATTAGAGGAGCAGTTCTTC.

This chain connects TRBV19 to TRBJ1-1; the D is unclear. The CDR3 covers 14 residues. V lost 2 bases, J lost 6 bases, and 13 bases lay in between. CDR1 LNHDA and CDR2 SQIVND come from the germline V gene (reference sequence). CDR3 sequence reads: CASSISQRRAEAFF. CDR3 coding DNA: TGTGCCAGTAGTATAAGTCAAAGGAGGGCTGAAGCTTTCTTT. Filled out from reference TRBV19 and TRBJ1-1, the complete variable domain reads DGGITQSPKYLFRKEGQNVTLSCEQNLNHDAMYWYRQDPGQGLRLIYYSQIVNDFQKGDIAEGYSVSREKKESFPLTVTSAQKNPTAFYLCASSISQRRAEAFFGQGTRLTVV.

The chain's CDR3 is CASSIDLRGGDKNIQYF. The CDR3, as DNA: TGTGCCAGTAGTATAGATCTGAGGGGGGGGGATAAAAACATTCAGTACTTC. The chain uses TRBV19 and TRBJ2-4, with D maybe TRBD2 (7 bases). The CDR3 sequence is 17 residues long. Trimming cost V 0 bases and J 4 bases, with 16 bases left between them. Looked up from germline, CDR1 is LNHDA and CDR2 is SQIVND (reference sequence).

The chain uses TRBV11-2 and TRBJ2-7; TRBD1 is a possible D gene (5 bases). This CDR3 is 14 amino acids long. V lost 1 base and J 2 bases, leaving 9 bases between the germline ends. In germline, CDR1 is SGHAT, CDR2 FQNNGV. This CDR3 reads CASSLVPGPYEQYF. CDR3 DNA: TGTGCCAGCAGCTTAGTGCCAGGGCCCTACGAGCAGTACTTC.

This clone has just a few counts. The chain is built from TRBV19 and TRBJ2-1; tentative D call: TRBD2 (5 bases). The CDR3 consists of 17 residues. V was cut by 0 bases and J by 3 bases, with 15 bases left in between. Germline V gene data show CDR1 as LNHDA and CDR2 as SQIVND (reference sequence). The CDR3 here is CASSIDPPGSFYNEQFF. Written as DNA, the CDR3 is TGTGCCAGTAGTATAGATCCCCCGGGGAGCTTCTACAATGAGCAGTTCTTC.